Below, one T cell receptor beta chain is given with its context. The sample is drawn from a study of blood T cell repertoires in COVID-19. Turning to the study itself: Sources were T cells, B-cell-depleted T cells, or PBMCs; the material itself was cDNA or gDNA.

V lost 3 bases, J lost 2 bases, and 10 bases lay in between. CDR1 is DFQATT, CDR2 SNEGSKA, per germline (reference sequence). There are 13 residues in the CDR3. Authors' processing steps: Reference gene primer amplification yielded estimated nucleated cell counts. Sequenced by immunoSEQ multiplex PCR; TCRdb stores in-frame clones only, minus some. V, J and clone size were drawn from that table, and D and trimming were deduced from the DNA. Of more than 200,000 clones listed, about 85% are singletons. The origin of this receptor is a woman of 80 years or more with acute or convalescent COVID-19. The rearrangement uses TRBV20-1 and TRBJ1-2; D not resolved. Sequencing was done on a sample of peripheral blood. The CDR3: CSASDQRNYGYTF. CDR3 sequence (DNA): TGCAGTGCTAGTGACCAACGGAACTATGGCTACACCTTC.